The following is a T cell receptor (beta chain) sequence with its context. The antigen remains undetermined. The source of the sample is a study of regulatory T cells in long-lasting Graves disease. The CDR3 is 15 amino acids. The ends were cut back, 4 bases at V and 6 bases at J, with 20 bases in the middle. The germline CDR1 and CDR2 sequences are SGHNT and YYREEE (reference sequence). Study-wide points: Newly diagnosed Graves' patients exceeded persistent ones in TCR diversity. Persistent disease favored TRBV28, TRBJ1-2 and TRBJ2-5.

Time point defined: persistent/refractory GD, antithyroid drugs over 5 years with positive TRAb. PBMC RNA was the source of the TCR library. American Thyroid Association guidelines served as the basis for diagnosing Graves' disease. Relying on iRepertoire HTBI primers and Arm-PCR of CDR3 regions, the team built TCR beta libraries. One entry per CDR3 protein, called by TCRdb with MiXCR from the multiplex PCR reads. Among roughly 470,000 distinct CDR3 sequences listed, less than 25% were seen once. The source material was peripheral blood mononuclear cells (PBMCs), sampled when the disease was refractory, from a patient treated with antithyroid drugs. This chain links TRBV5-4 with TRBJ2-7; D may be TRBD1 (9 bases). This receptor was taken from a female donor with Graves disease. Here the CDR3 DNA reads TGTGCCAGCAGCGCCGGGGGGGGACAGGGTGTCGAGCAGTACTTC. Amino acids: CASSAGGGQGVEQYF.